This T cell receptor beta chain is from a study of T-cell reconstitution after alpha-beta-depleted transplantation in children. The authors prepared the TCRbeta library with unique molecular identifiers. TCRdb re-called the PCR reads with MiXCR, one entry per CDR3 protein. Seen here are some 200,000 distinct CDR3 sequences, more than 12% observed once, and the top ten hold 13%. This clonotype was seen ten or more times. Trimming removed 0 bases from V and 0 bases from J, with 12 bases in between. The germline V gene has CDR1 DFQATT and CDR2 SNEGSKA (reference sequence). This CDR3 spans 15 amino acids.

This TCR came from a human donor who donated a stem cell graft to a child with acute lymphoblastic leukemia. J is TRBJ2-7 and V is TRBV20-1; the D gene could be TRBD1 or TRBD2 (6 bases each). This material consisted of PBMCs from the stem cell graft donor, taken from the stem cell graft. CDR3 loop: CSARDFEGGSYEQYF. The CDR3 coding sequence is TGCAGTGCTAGAGATTTCGAGGGGGGCTCCTACGAGCAGTACTTC.